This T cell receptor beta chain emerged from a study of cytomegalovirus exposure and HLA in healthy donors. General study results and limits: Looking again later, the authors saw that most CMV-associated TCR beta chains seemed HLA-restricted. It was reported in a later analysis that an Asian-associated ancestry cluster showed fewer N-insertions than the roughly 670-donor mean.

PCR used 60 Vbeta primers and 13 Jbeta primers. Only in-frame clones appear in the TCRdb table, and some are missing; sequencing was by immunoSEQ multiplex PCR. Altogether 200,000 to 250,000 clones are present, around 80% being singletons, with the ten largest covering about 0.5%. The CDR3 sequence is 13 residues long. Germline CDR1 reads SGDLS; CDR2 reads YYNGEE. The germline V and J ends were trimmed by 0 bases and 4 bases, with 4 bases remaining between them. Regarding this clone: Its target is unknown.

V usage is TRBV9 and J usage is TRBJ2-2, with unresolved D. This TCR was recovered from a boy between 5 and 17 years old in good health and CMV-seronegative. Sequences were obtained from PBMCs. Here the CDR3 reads CASSVVITGELFF. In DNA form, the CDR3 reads TGTGCCAGCAGCGTAGTAATCACCGGGGAGCTGTTTTTT.